The rows below give T cell receptor beta chains drawn from one sample of a study of T cells in Graves' hyperthyroidism and ophthalmopathy. Via MiXCR, TCRdb re-called the multiplex PCR reads, giving one row per CDR3 protein. The table lists under 700,000 distinct CDR3 sequences, more than 45% of them singletons. Sequencing was done on a sample of peripheral blood or thyroid tissue (not recorded which). The receptors come from a woman younger than 35 with Graves' hyperthyroidism. Both conserved end residues are part of each CDR3. Expanded clones are given a class, and other clones once, few, many or no size at all.

>few|TRBV7-8
CASSVILSNQPQHF
>-|TRBV20-1
CSARELPTDVNTQAFF
>-|TRBV2
CASSVGNYQPQHF
>few|TRBV2
CASSQPGQGNRSPLHF
>-|TRBV10-3
CATKPSGRGEQYF
>-|TRBV25-1
CASSFGTGVGELFF
>-|TRBV5-4
CASSLPRAGGLQETQYF
>-|TRBV7-9
CASSLNNEQFF
>many|TRBV4-3
CASSRSQGHVDPQYF
>-|TRBV29-1
CSVGTRHQHF
>few|TRBV2
CASSLTLPNSPLHF
>few|TRBV7-3
CASSLLTSLNTEAFF
>-|TRBV7-2
CARRAAGDNSPLHF
>few|TRBV10-3
CASSSRPGHSGPLHF
>-|TRBV29-1
CSSFGPNYGYTF
>-|TRBV7-2
CASREYAGTDTQYF
>many|TRBV7-8
CASSLNEQTNEKLFF
>-|TRBV5-1
CASRDREVTEAFF
>-|TRBV25-1
CASSAGRAYGYTF
>-|TRBV7-9
CASSLVTGWETEAFF
>few|TRBV19
CASSLRTSGLTGELFF
>-|TRBV7-3
CASSDGAKQLSSYNSPLHF
>-|TRBV5-4
CASSLSLAGAFDEQYF
>-|TRBV7-2
CASSLTRDSVTNYGYTF
>-|TRBV5-1
CASSLGLPYQETQYF
>-|TRBV7-9
CASSVDRGLNEQYF
>many|TRBV15
CATSRGLGRREFRETQYF
>-|TRBV20-1
CSGPRGKGSYTF
>-|TRBV19
CAMDEEETQYF
>-|TRBV11-2
CASSFGGTGQPQHF
>-|TRBV20-1
CSASRTGDLGQPQHF
>once|TRBV9
CASSLDPLDYGYTF
>once|TRBV4-1
CASSQERGDEQFF
>many|TRBV25-1
CAAARADYNSPLHF
>-|TRBV3-1
CASSQKTNQPQHF
>-|TRBV10-3
CASRLGTTYEQYF
>few|TRBV7-9
CASSLGGQGNQPQHF
>-|TRBV15
CATSRAAGTGTSPLHF
>once|TRBV29-1
CSSQGPGAAGYTF
>few|TRBV7-6
CASSPTEGEKLFF
>-|TRBV29-1
CSVDDRERWDEQYF
>-|TRBV12-3/TRBV12-4
CASSLAGSLNTEAFF
>-|TRBV7-2
CASSLIGGSEQFF
>-|TRBV20-1
CSARDAASGSGEQYF
>-|TRBV4-1
CASRQDTGGTGQPQHF
>-|TRBV11-1
CASSWDRHNEKLFF
>-|TRBV2
CAGRGLAGGQEWYEQYF
>-|TRBV7-6
CASSRDSRTGELFF
>few|TRBV14
CASSQDEDHYEQYF
>-|TRBV10-3
CAISAGTYEQYF
>-|TRBV7-3
CASSSYRYTEAFF
>-|TRBV29-1
CSVEGVTYEQYF
>-|TRBV24-1
CATSDPGTLYGYTF
>-|TRBV7-2
CASSRDRSNYEQYF
>-|TRBV15
CATSREGAASYEQYF
>few|TRBV20-1
CSAPDGSYEQYF
>-|TRBV10-2
CASSQWPIRDRNQPQHF
>-|TRBV2
CASSVYGQGIPGELFF
>-|TRBV9
CASSVAPGYGTQYF
>many|TRBV29-1
CSVGLANTGELFF